This T cell receptor beta chain was sequenced for a study of blood T cell repertoires in COVID-19. Background on the study: The samples span acute and convalescent COVID-19 from the United States, Italy and Spain. Nucleic acid was either cDNA or gDNA, and it came from T cells, B-cell-depleted T cells, or PBMCs.

The table lists this clone with many counts. Germline-derived CDR1 and CDR2 are LGHDT and YNNKEL (reference sequence). This CDR3 is 12 amino acids long. Trimming removed 4 bases at V and 3 bases at J, with 5 bases between. Original data processing: Reference gene primers were amplified, and this amplification served to estimate nucleated cell counts. The protocol was immunoSEQ multiplex PCR, while the TCRdb copy is restricted to in-frame clones and leaves out a portion. For V, J and clone size, that table is used; D and trimming come from the DNA. The sample has 200,000 to 250,000 clones, about 85% seen once.

V usage is TRBV3-1 (or the pseudogene TRBV3-2) and J usage is TRBJ2-3; D is ambiguous. The clonotype comes from a middle-aged man with acute or convalescent COVID-19. The sample was peripheral blood. CDR3 bases: TGTGCCAGCAGCCCCCAAACAGATACGCAGTATTTT. Translation gives CASSPQTDTQYF.